This TCR beta chain was obtained from a study of T cells in Graves' hyperthyroidism and ophthalmopathy (dated by TCRdb to the late 2010s). With respect to the entire study: Peripheral blood samples were taken at the time of initial diagnosis, prior to any treatment. After blood sampling, hyperthyroidism patients were treated with methimazole at a starting dose of 30 mg daily, and ophthalmopathy patients were treated with high-dose intravenous methylprednisolone. In several Graves' hyperthyroidism patients, the study also compared T-cell repertoires from thyroid tissue with T-cell repertoires from blood. For training and testing, the 100 or so patients in the discovery cohort were randomly divided in a 7:3 ratio. The paper reports TCR Vbeta CDR3 sequencing of roughly 140 peripheral blood samples: 43 ophthalmopathy, some 80 hyperthyroidism and approximately 17 progressor patients. To identify distinguishing TCR V-J signatures, a discovery cohort of around 98 patients was used, comprising approximately 40 with Graves' ophthalmopathy and 57 with stable Graves' hyperthyroidism. Whether ophthalmopathy could be predicted prospectively was tested in an independent validation cohort made up of 18 to 20 hyperthyroidism patients plus 17 patients who later progressed to ophthalmopathy.

Amplification of TCR beta CDR3 regions was carried out from RNA transcripts. The first round of RT-PCR for the TCR CDR3 was performed with the HTBI primer set and the Qiagen OneStep RT-PCR kit. A second multiplex PCR round built the libraries, followed by size selection and purification. Libraries were sequenced paired-end with 100 bp reads on an Illumina HiSeq2000. In the source study's methods: SOAPnuke was used to process the raw data, removing reads that contained adapters or uncalled bases, had a mean Phred below 15, or lacked an exact match to the constant primer or identifier. High-quality paired reads were merged with COPE v1.2.5, and unique nucleotide sequences were defined as clonotypes. MiTCR v1.1 was used to align clonotypes to the IMGT TRBV, TRBD and TRBJ reference segments. The analysis was restricted to V-J combinations with a frequency above 0.0001, which together covered 99.2% of the repertoires. The TCS score was defined as F50 (clonal expansion) divided by E x V (chaos), with BLOSUM62-based TCRdist calculated between CDR3 peptides within each V-J. Welch's t-statistics and random forest reduced approximately 520 V-J features to 13, which were used in a naive Bayes classifier (R e1071). Using fastp at Q25 and MiXCR, TCRdb reprocessed the public reads and kept productive beta chains. Every entry covers one CDR3 protein and lists the most common genes and DNA from its rows. The V and J calls come from TCRdb's annotation, not from the publication. This sample is represented by about 500,000 distinct CDR3 sequences; approximately 17% of them were singletons. Approximately 15% of the sample belongs to the ten largest clones.

This clonotype occurred many times. Its recognized antigen is unknown. No base-level quality is on record; no much larger clone is a single base apart. What the study reported, not specific to this receptor: In validation, the model predicted progression to ophthalmopathy a median of about 6.5 months before onset, with roughly 70% sensitivity and 72.22% specificity. No statistical method was used to set the sample size in advance, and investigators knew the group allocation. In cross-validation, a model built on a 13 V-J signature told ophthalmopathy apart from stable hyperthyroidism with just under 90% sensitivity and around 81% specificity, and in testing the same model reached 80%/75%. Most expanded thyroid clonotypes (frequency above 0.001) were also detected in blood, a finding suggesting that blood repertoires may reflect thyroid immune responses.

From the cysteine through the phenylalanine, the CDR3 covers 14 amino acids. Only the CDR3 DNA stays, 42 bases, in frame from base 1. The junction carries 14 bases between V and J, which are trimmed by 6 bases and 5 bases respectively. Per the germline V gene, MNHNS is the CDR1 and SASEGT is the CDR2. Moderately to severely active disease, a Clinical Activity Score of at least 3, a NOSPECS grade of at least 4, and a duration under 3 months were present in ophthalmopathy patients. Any patient with an uncontrolled infection, another autoimmune disease, pregnancy or lactation was excluded. Diagnoses were established on the basis of clinical symptoms, serum thyroxine and TRAb, thyroid ultrasound, and orbital computed tomography. PBMCs were isolated from 7.5 to 10 ml of fresh peripheral blood by Ficoll-Paque density gradient centrifugation. Total RNA was extracted with Trizol reagent, and quality was checked on an Agilent 2100 Bioanalyzer.

Sequencing was performed on blood. In this chain, TRBV6-1 is recombined with TRBJ2-1, with the D gene not confidently named. The clonotype was recovered from a woman between 18 and 30 years old with Graves' ophthalmopathy. The CDR3 region: CASSSRLVHNEQFF. Here is the DNA: TGTGCCAGCAGCTCGCGACTCGTTCACAATGAGCAGTTCTTC.